The T cell receptor (beta chain) under discussion was sequenced for a study of blood T cell repertoires in COVID-19. Assay: immunoSEQ multiplex PCR; the TCRdb copy retains only in-frame clones and omits some. The sample consists of approximately 140,000 clones, approximately 87% of them appearing once. The V gene's germline CDR1 is SGHAT and CDR2 FQNNGV. J lost 4 bases, V lost 1 base, and 2 bases had no gene match. CDR3 length: 14 amino acids. All enrollees were roughly 18 to 95 years old and from fewer than 25 US areas. Sequenced sample: PBMCs or T cells enriched from blood (not recorded which). The chain is built from TRBV11-2 and TRBJ1-1; 8 positions match TRBD1. The receptor was isolated from a woman aged 25 to 39 with acute COVID-19. The DNA of the CDR3 is TGTGCCAGCAGCTTAGTAGGACAGGGCACTGAAGCTTTCTTT. Protein: CASSLVGQGTEAFF. Variable domain in full (rest from reference TRBV11-2 and TRBJ1-1): EAGVAQSPRYKIIEKRQSVAFWCNPISGHATLYWYQQILGQGPKLLIQFQNNGVVDDSQLPKDRFSAERLKGVDSTLKIQPAKLEDSAVYLCASSLVGQGTEAFFGQGTRLTVV.